The next 18 T cell receptor beta chains were all read from a single sample in a study of OX40 agonist ivuxolimab in advanced cancers. Generated by immunoSEQ multiplex PCR, the TCRdb table keeps only in-frame clones and is missing some. This sample has 9,300 or so clones, with about 66% found just once. The material was CD4+ or CD8+ T cells sorted from blood, obtained in a trial of the OX40 agonist ivuxolimab. The receptors stem from an adult with an advanced solid tumor such as melanoma, head and neck, liver or kidney cancer.

The chain has TRBV5-8 and TRBJ2-1; the match to TRBD2 covers 9 bases. The CDR3 length is 14 residues. The junction had 7 bases not matched to a gene; V was cut back by 5 bases and J by 7 bases. Per the germline V gene, CDR1 is SGHTS and CDR2 is YDEGEE. CDR3 protein: CASSITSGLNEQFF. The CDR3 region has the DNA TGTGCCAGCAGTATTACTAGCGGGCTGAATGAGCAGTTCTTC.

The chain links TRBV28 to TRBJ1-5; D gene unclear. CDR1 is MDHEN, CDR2 SYDVKM, per germline. Trimming removed 3 bases at V and 6 bases at J, with 9 bases between. The CDR3 consists of 13 residues. In nucleotides, the CDR3 is TGTGCCAGCAGTTTCGAGGGAATTCAGCCCCAGCATTTT. Translation: CASSFEGIQPQHF.

The chain links TRBV9 to TRBJ2-3; D possibly matches TRBD1 or TRBD2 (5 bases each). V lost 0 bases and J 6 bases, leaving 8 bases between the germline ends. There are 13 residues in the CDR3. The germline V gene encodes CDR1 SGDLS and CDR2 YYNGEE. CDR3 protein: CASSVAWGDTQYF. The CDR3, as DNA: TGTGCCAGCAGCGTAGCATGGGGGGATACGCAGTATTTT.

This chain joins TRBV19 and TRBJ2-7, with TRBD2 matching over 14 bases. This CDR3 is built from 15 residues. V shed 5 bases and J 6 bases; nucleotides not matched to a gene: 6. CDR1 and CDR2 from the germline V gene are LNHDA and SQIVND (reference sequence). CDR3 sequence reads: CASSSGTSGGAEQYF. CDR3 in DNA: TGTGCCAGTAGTTCAGGGACTAGCGGGGGCGCCGAGCAGTACTTC.

This clone was seen only once. The chain combines TRBV27 with TRBJ2-7; a weak D match, TRBD1 (6 bases). CDR3 length: 14 amino acids. Trimming removed 5 bases from V and 3 bases from J, with 14 bases in between. Germline assignment: CDR1 MNHEY and CDR2 SMNVEV (reference sequence). CDR3 loop: CASSPGQNIYEQYF. DNA for the CDR3: TGTGCCAGCAGTCCTGGACAGAATATCTACGAGCAGTACTTC.

The genes are TRBV6-6 and TRBJ1-2; the D is unclear. This CDR3 is built from 13 residues. The ends were cut back, 0 bases at V and 7 bases at J, with 9 bases in the middle. Germline lookup yields CDR1 MNHNY and CDR2 SVGAGI (reference sequence). The CDR3 sequence is CASSYSTGLGYTF. In DNA form, the CDR3 reads TGTGCCAGCAGTTACTCAACTGGGCTTGGCTACACCTTC.

The CDR3 coding sequence is TGTGCCAGCAGTTACTCGGGGGTCGGGAAGAACCAGCATTTT. Translated: CASSYSGVGKNQHF. The V gene is TRBV6-5, the J gene TRBJ1-5; D is perhaps TRBD1 (5 bases). Deletions cut 0 bases from V and 12 bases from J, with 15 bases between. CDR1 and CDR2 from the germline V gene are MNHEY and SVGAGI. The CDR3 is 14 amino acids.

The J gene is TRBJ2-2, the V gene TRBV4-2, with D possibly TRBD1 on 7 matching bases. This CDR3 has 19 residues. Germline loops: CDR1 LGHNA, CDR2 YNFKEQ. Trimming cost V 0 bases and J 3 bases, with 20 bases left between them. CDR3 in amino acids: CASSQDFGGGGSDTGELFF. The CDR3 bases are TGTGCCAGCAGCCAAGATTTCGGAGGGGGCGGATCGGACACCGGGGAGCTGTTTTTT.

CDR3 in amino acids: CASSFSGAPGELFF. The CDR3 DNA sequence: TGTGCCAGCAGCTTCTCGGGGGCCCCCGGGGAGCTGTTTTTT. The rearrangement uses TRBV7-2 and TRBJ2-2, with D perhaps assigned TRBD1 or TRBD2 (6 bases each). The CDR3 consists of 14 residues. With 3 bases removed from V and 6 bases from J, the gap between germline ends came to 11 bases. Germline assignment: CDR1 SGHTA and CDR2 FQGNSA.

The rearrangement joins TRBV4-3 to TRBJ2-2, with a weak D call TRBD1 (6 bases). The CDR3 spans 15 residues. Trimming took 0 bases from V and 4 from J, leaving 9 bases between them. CDR1 and CDR2 from the germline V gene are LGHNA and YSLEER. The CDR3 DNA reads TGCGCCAGCAGCCAAGACAGGGGCTCCACCGGGGAGCTGTTTTTT. Its protein product is CASSQDRGSTGELFF.

This clone came up once. The chain is built from TRBV6-4 and TRBJ1-2; the match to TRBD1 covers 8 bases. V lost 5 bases and J lost 3; bases outside the gene matches: 2. CDR3 length: 13 residues. Per germline, CDR1 MRHNA and CDR2 SNTAGT. This CDR3 reads CASSKTGDYGYTF. The CDR3 region has the DNA TGTGCCAGCAGTAAGACAGGGGACTATGGCTACACCTTC.

The chain uses TRBV7-9 and TRBJ1-2; D uncertain. This CDR3 comprises 15 residues. The germline V gene has CDR1 SEHNR and CDR2 FQNEAQ (reference sequence). The V and J ends lost 2 bases and 6 bases respectively, with 16 bases between them. The CDR3 DNA is TGTGCCAGCAGCTTATCCACCCTACCGACGGATGGCTACACCTTC. Amino acid sequence: CASSLSTLPTDGYTF.

V and J are TRBV15 and TRBJ2-2; D is uncertain. The length of the CDR3 is 16 residues. Between the trimmed V and J ends, which lost 0 bases and 2 bases, there was a span of 10 bases. In germline, CDR1 is LNHNV, CDR2 YYDKDF (reference sequence). The CDR3 protein is CATSRDKSLNTGELFF. The CDR3, as DNA: TGTGCCACCAGCAGAGATAAGAGCCTTAACACCGGGGAGCTGTTTTTT.

A single count supports this clone. V usage is TRBV7-9 and J usage is TRBJ2-5; the match to TRBD2 covers 8 bases. Germline values: CDR1 SEHNR, CDR2 FQNEAQ (reference sequence). Germline trimming cut 4 bases from V and 2 bases from J; bases unmatched to any gene: 3. The CDR3 length is 14 residues. The CDR3 sequence: CASSSGLAQETQYF. CDR3 sequence (DNA): TGTGCCAGCAGCTCTGGACTAGCTCAAGAGACCCAGTACTTC.

This chain connects TRBV27 to TRBJ2-1, with a possible D match to TRBD2 (5 bases). Germline CDR1 and CDR2: MNHEY and SMNVEV (reference sequence). V lost 2 bases and J lost 2, with 10 bases in between. The length of the CDR3 is 15 residues. The CDR3 is CASSLGISAYNEQFF. For the CDR3, the DNA is TGTGCCAGCAGTTTAGGTATTAGCGCCTACAATGAGCAGTTCTTC.

The chain has TRBV10-3 and TRBJ2-7; the match to TRBD2 covers 9 bases. The CDR3 is 14 amino acids. CDR1 and CDR2 (germline): ENHRY, SYGVKD. Trimming took 4 bases from V and 2 from J; bases not matched to a gene: 3. DNA for the CDR3: TGTGCCATCAGTGGGGGACTAGCCACCTACGAGCAGTACTTC. Amino acid sequence: CAISGGLATYEQYF.

The chain recombines TRBV2 with TRBJ2-7, with a tentative D call TRBD1 (6 bases). Germline CDR1 SNHLY, CDR2 FYNNEI. The germline V and J ends were trimmed by 8 bases and 0 bases, with 11 bases remaining between them. This CDR3 is 13 amino acids long. CDR3 coding DNA: TGTGCCAGCGGGGGCCAGGTCTCCTACGAGCAGTACTTC. This sequence encodes CASGGQVSYEQYF.

In regard to this clone: Different DNA sequences within this sample yield the same CDR3. The chain has TRBV6-1 and TRBJ1-5, with D unclear. CDR1 and CDR2 from the germline V gene are MNHNS and SASEGT. There are 15 residues in the CDR3. V was trimmed by 0 bases and J by 5 bases, leaving 11 bases between them. The CDR3 spells CASSEAPSSHQPQHF. CDR3 DNA sequence: TGTGCCAGCAGTGAAGCCCCAAGTTCACATCAGCCCCAGCATTTT.